The 18 T cell receptor beta chains below come from one sample, sequenced in a study of cytomegalovirus exposure and HLA in healthy donors (dated 2017 in TCRdb). Receptors were amplified or captured by the immunoSEQ multiplex PCR assay. The multiplex PCR relied on a mix of 60 forward primers for TCR Vbeta segments and 13 reverse primers for TCR Jbeta segments. Held by TCRdb, this immuneACCESS table contains in-frame sequences only and omits some clones. Under half of the omission traces to an unresolved V gene where checked; the cause of the rest is unknown. This sample gives 90,000 to 100,000 clones in total; 65% to 85% of them show up just once. The ten largest clones represent around 19% of the sample. The sample was PBMCs. These receptor sequences come from a woman aged 55-75 years in good health and CMV-seropositive.

The chain carries TRBV30 and TRBJ2-1, with 12 bases fitting TRBD2. Germline V gene data show CDR1 as GTSNPN and CDR2 as SVGIG (reference sequence). This CDR3 comprises 16 residues. V gave up 0 bases and J gave up 9 bases; unmatched junction bases: 9. In nucleotides, the CDR3 is TGTGCCTGGAGTGTTTCTAGCGGGAGGGCCCTGGGTGAGCAGTTCTTC. It specifies CAWSVSSGRALGEQFF.

The chain joins TRBV7-9 to TRBJ1-2; 7 positions match TRBD1. The CDR3 length is 15 residues. After removal of 5 bases from V and 4 bases from J, the junction contained 10 bases not matched to a gene. CDR1 SEHNR and CDR2 FQNEAQ come from the germline V gene (reference sequence). The CDR3 sequence is CASSQDEWDSYGYTF. For the CDR3, the DNA is TGTGCCAGCAGCCAGGACGAGTGGGACAGCTATGGCTACACCTTC.

This sequence joins TRBV5-1 and TRBJ2-7; TRBD2 aligns across 7 bases. In germline, CDR1 is SGHRS, CDR2 YFSETQ. This CDR3 has 13 amino acids. V gave up 1 base and J gave up 5 bases; unmatched junction bases: 3. For the CDR3, the DNA is TGCGCCAGCAGCTTGAGGGCGGGGGACGAGCAGTACTTC. This gives the protein CASSLRAGDEQYF.

In its sample, this clone was seen a few times. Other DNA variants within this sample encode the same CDR3. This chain links TRBV5-1 with TRBJ2-7; the match to TRBD2 covers 11 bases. This CDR3 has 14 amino acids. After removal of 4 bases from V and 4 bases from J, the junction contained 4 bases not matched to a gene. Germline-derived CDR1 and CDR2 are SGHRS and YFSETQ. This chain's CDR3 is CASSPGTSGYEQYF. The CDR3 DNA reads as TGCGCCAGCAGCCCCGGGACTAGCGGATACGAGCAGTACTTC. Drawing the rest from reference TRBV5-1 and TRBJ2-7, the complete variable domain is KAGVTQTPRYLIKTRGQQVTLSCSPISGHRSVSWYQQTPGQGLQFLFEYFSETQRNKGNFPGRFSGRQFSNSRSEMNVSTLELGDSALYLCASSPGTSGYEQYFGPGTRLTVT.

This clone occurred once. The chain joins TRBV27 to TRBJ1-2; 8 bases agree with TRBD1. The CDR3 covers 13 residues. J lost 8 bases, V lost 6 bases, and 8 bases had no gene match. The germline V gene has CDR1 MNHEY and CDR2 SMNVEV (reference sequence). Here the CDR3 reads CASRRQGAYGYTF. The CDR3 nucleotides read TGTGCCAGCAGAAGGCAGGGGGCGTACGGCTACACCTTC.

V and J are TRBV30 and TRBJ1-5; 8 bases are shared with TRBD1. J lost 6 bases, V lost 2 bases, and 3 bases had no gene match. The CDR3 has 13 residues. The germline gives CDR1 GTSNPN, CDR2 SVGIG (reference sequence). CDR3 sequence reads: CAWSLQGVQPQHF. The CDR3 bases are TGTGCCTGGAGTTTACAGGGGGTTCAGCCCCAGCATTTT.

The chain combines TRBV30 with TRBJ1-2, with 7 bases matching TRBD1. This CDR3 has 16 amino acids. V shed 2 bases and J 0 bases; nucleotides not matched to a gene: 9. The germline CDR1 and CDR2 sequences are GTSNPN and SVGIG (reference sequence). CDR3: CAWSTNYRGPNYGYTF. The DNA of the CDR3 is TGTGCCTGGAGTACTAACTACAGGGGTCCTAACTATGGCTACACCTTC.

J is TRBJ2-2 and V is TRBV4-2; 11 bases line up with TRBD2. V lost 0 bases and J lost 6; bases outside the gene matches: 6. The CDR3 is 17 amino acids. CDR1 and CDR2 (germline): LGHNA, YNFKEQ. CDR3 coding DNA: TGTGCCAGCAGCCAAGATTCTACTAGCGGGAGCTCCGGGGAGCTGTTTTTT. It encodes CASSQDSTSGSSGELFF.

The chain links TRBV19 to TRBJ2-7; the D gene is possibly TRBD2 (5 bases). This CDR3 has 13 residues. V dropped 7 bases and J dropped 0 bases, with 10 bases sitting between them. CDR1 is LNHDA, CDR2 SQIVND, per germline (reference sequence). The CDR3 loop is CASNERTSYEQYF. CDR3 sequence (DNA): TGTGCCAGTAATGAGCGGACCTCCTACGAGCAGTACTTC. Variable domain in full (rest from reference TRBV19 and TRBJ2-7): DGGITQSPKYLFRKEGQNVTLSCEQNLNHDAMYWYRQDPGQGLRLIYYSQIVNDFQKGDIAEGYSVSREKKESFPLTVTSAQKNPTAFYLCASNERTSYEQYFGPGTRLTVT.

This clone occurred once. The chain combines TRBV2 with TRBJ2-5, with 7 bases lining up with TRBD1. The CDR3 is 15 residues long. Per germline, CDR1 SNHLY and CDR2 FYNNEI. The junction had 11 bases not matched to a gene; V was cut back by 5 bases and J by 5 bases. The CDR3 spells CASSTGDSLGETQYF. The CDR3 region has the DNA TGTGCCAGCAGTACAGGGGATTCTTTGGGGGAGACCCAGTACTTC.

The rearrangement joins TRBV5-6 to TRBJ1-4; weak D call: TRBD1 (6 bases). Trimming removed 0 bases at V and 0 bases at J, with 15 bases between. This CDR3 comprises 18 residues. Germline loops: CDR1 SGHDT, CDR2 YYEEEE. The CDR3 bases are TGTGCCAGCAGCTTGGGTCCCGCAGGGGTTGCAACTAATGAAAAACTGTTTTTT. Its protein is CASSLGPAGVATNEKLFF.

The chain carries TRBV19 and TRBJ1-1; D might be TRBD1 (6 bases). CDR1 is LNHDA, CDR2 SQIVND, per germline (reference sequence). V gave up 9 bases and J gave up 1 base, with 15 bases separating them. The CDR3 sequence is 14 residues long. CDR3 DNA sequence: TGTGCCAGCCGGTCCAGGGGCGGGAACACTGAAGCTTTCTTT. It encodes CASRSRGGNTEAFF.

This clone showed up just once. The rearrangement joins TRBV19 to TRBJ1-6; 9 positions agree with TRBD1. The CDR3 is made up of 14 amino acids. The junction had 4 bases not matched to a gene; V was cut back by 4 bases and J by 9 bases. From germline, CDR1 is LNHDA and CDR2 SQIVND (reference sequence). DNA for the CDR3: TGTGCCAGTAGTACCGGGACAGGGTTTTCACCCCTCCACTTT. The encoded protein is CASSTGTGFSPLHF.

There are a few counts of this clone. The J gene is TRBJ1-2, the V gene TRBV4-2, with TRBD1 identical over 7 bases. V lost 4 bases to trimming and J lost 1 base; unmatched junction nucleotides: 6. The CDR3 is 15 residues long. CDR1 LGHNA and CDR2 YNFKEQ come from the germline V gene. The chain's CDR3 is CASSPGTDVNYGYTF. The CDR3 nucleotides are TGTGCCAGCAGCCCCGGGACAGATGTTAACTATGGCTACACCTTC.

The J gene is TRBJ2-3, the V gene TRBV6-6; no firm D call. V was trimmed by 1 base and J by 3 bases, leaving 5 bases between them. The CDR3 totals 13 residues. CDR1 MNHNY and CDR2 SVGAGI come from the germline V gene (reference sequence). CDR3 amino acids: CASSYFLTDTQYF. The CDR3 bases are TGTGCCAGCAGTTACTTTCTTACAGATACGCAGTATTTT.

The V gene is TRBV6-1, the J gene TRBJ2-7, with TRBD2 matching over 7 bases. Germline V CDR1 and CDR2: MNHNS, SASEGT. The CDR3 has 15 residues. V lost 6 bases to trimming and J lost 0 bases; unmatched junction nucleotides: 8. The DNA of the CDR3 is TGTGCCAGCAGGGGCGGGGGTAAGAGCTCCTACGAGCAGTACTTC. Translation: CASRGGGKSSYEQYF.

This clone showed up just once. The chain combines TRBV2 with TRBJ1-5; 11 nucleotides line up with TRBD1. CDR1 SNHLY and CDR2 FYNNEI come from the germline V gene. Losses at the gene ends were 5 bases for V and 6 bases for J; bases not matched to a gene: 12. The CDR3 contains 17 residues. CDR3 nucleotides: TGTGCCAGCAGTACCGGGACAGGGGGGGTTGCCAGTCAGCCCCAGCATTTT. It yields the protein CASSTGTGGVASQPQHF.

This chain uses TRBV10-3 with TRBJ2-7, with 9 bases that match TRBD1. The CDR3 runs to 15 residues. Germline V gene lookup returns CDR1 ENHRY and CDR2 SYGVKD. The trim removed 6 bases at V and 2 bases at J, leaving 8 bases unmatched. CDR3 loop: CAISGGQGSTYEQYF. DNA of the CDR3: TGTGCCATCAGCGGGGGACAGGGTTCCACCTACGAGCAGTACTTC.